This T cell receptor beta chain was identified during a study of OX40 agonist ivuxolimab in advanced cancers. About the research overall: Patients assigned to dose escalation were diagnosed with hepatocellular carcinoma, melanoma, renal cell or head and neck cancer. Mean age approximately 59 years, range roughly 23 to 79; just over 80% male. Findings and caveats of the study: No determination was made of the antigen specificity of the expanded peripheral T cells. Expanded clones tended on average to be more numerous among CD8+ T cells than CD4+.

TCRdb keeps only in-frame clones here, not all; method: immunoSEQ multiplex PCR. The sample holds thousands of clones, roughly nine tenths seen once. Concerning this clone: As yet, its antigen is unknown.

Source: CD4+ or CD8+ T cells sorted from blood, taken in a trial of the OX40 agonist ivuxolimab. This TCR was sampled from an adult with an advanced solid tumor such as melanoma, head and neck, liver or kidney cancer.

The chain's CDR3 is CASSPWGASSNEQFF. CDR3 nucleotide sequence: TGTGCCAGCAGTCCATGGGGGGCGAGTTCGAATGAGCAGTTCTTC. The genes are TRBV6-5 and TRBJ2-1; D is perhaps TRBD1 or TRBD2 (6 bases each). Trimming pared 5 bases from V and 7 bases from J, leaving 18 bases between. The CDR3 runs to 15 residues. The germline V gene has CDR1 MNHEY and CDR2 SVGAGI.